This note documents a single T cell receptor beta chain sequence. This sample was included in a study of OX40 agonist ivuxolimab in advanced cancers. Patients with a history of autoimmune disease or on systemic immunosuppression were excluded. Clones were sequenced by immunoSEQ multiplex PCR, and TCRdb holds only the in-frame ones, with some missing. Of around 93,000 clones listed, 80% to 90% were seen once; the top ten hold around 1.6%. This CDR3 is 13 amino acids long. Germline assignment: CDR1 SGHAT and CDR2 FQNNGV. Trimming left V 2 bases short and J 4 bases short, with 8 bases between. J is TRBJ1-1 and V is TRBV11-2; D gene unclear. Sequenced here: CD4+ or CD8+ T cells sorted from blood, sampled in a trial of the OX40 agonist ivuxolimab. This TCR came from an adult with an advanced solid tumor such as melanoma, head and neck, liver or kidney cancer. The CDR3 region has the DNA TGTGCCAGCAGCTTATGGGAGGGCACTGAAGCTTTCTTT. Amino acids: CASSLWEGTEAFF.